This TCR beta chain was retrieved from a study of blood T cell repertoires in COVID-19 (dated by TCRdb to 2020 to 2022). In terms of the full investigation: Samples covering the acute and convalescent phases of COVID-19 were provided by collaborators in the United States, Italy and Spain. The dataset comprised deeply sampled blood TCRbeta repertoires from subjects exposed to, actively infected with, or recovered from COVID-19. Sample metadata almost always included a de-identified subject ID, COVID-19 status, age in years and sex. The material from the prospective study consisted of cDNA or gDNA derived from T cells, B-cell-depleted T cells, or PBMCs. The repertoires were made available in a free public database intended to serve as a resource for research on the immune response to SARS-CoV-2. Where available, HLA class I and class II types were obtained from metadata supplied by the sample provider rather than from assay-based typing. Samples were obtained from the ongoing ImmuneRACE study (first 160 participants) and from about 1,300 subjects provided by 6 global collaborators. Study-wide conclusions, independent of this receptor: Clinical and demographic metadata were provided uncurated, with the amount varying by source and participant.

The V and J ends are trimmed by 0 bases and 3 bases, leaving 6 bases between them. CDR3 length: 14 amino acids, cysteine to phenylalanine. Only CDR3 DNA remains: 42 bases, in frame from the first base. CDR1 SGDLS and CDR2 YYNGEE are derived from the germline V gene. Whole blood was collected in K2EDTA tubes by collaborating institutions according to the institutions' own protocols. For TCRbeta analysis, collaborators shipped samples in one of three forms: frozen whole blood, isolated PBMCs, or DNA extracted from either of those sample types. TCRbeta CDR3 regions were amplified from genomic DNA using the immunoSEQ Assay, a bias-controlled multiplex PCR. In the original analysis: The number of nucleated cells in each sample was estimated from the amplification of reference gene primers within the assay. Sequence reads were collapsed and filtered to measure the absolute abundance of every unique TCRbeta CDR3 rearrangement. For each sample, productive Simpson clonality was calculated as the square root of Simpson's diversity index over productive rearrangements. Drawn from immuneACCESS, this table holds only the in-frame rearrangements with V and J called that TCRdb kept. Clones are partly lost; checked studies trace under half to an unresolved V gene and leave the rest unexplained. V, J and clone size were drawn from that table, and D and trimming were deduced from the DNA. The sample records some 95,000 clones, 70% to 90% of which are singletons. The ten most abundant clones make up approximately 1.2% of the sample.

Turning to this clone: No antigen is known for it. No base quality information exists; no much larger clone differs at one position.

The receptor's source is a man older than 75 with active or convalescent COVID-19. The chain employs TRBV9 and TRBJ2-2; confidence is insufficient to name the D gene. Sequencing used peripheral blood. The CDR3 protein is CASSVGRDTGELFF. The sequenced DNA: TGTGCCAGCAGCGTAGGTCGAGACACCGGGGAGCTGTTTTTT.